This TCR beta chain comes out of a study of cytomegalovirus exposure and HLA in healthy donors. The validation cohort, a group of over a hundred subjects, included the donors and was separate from the roughly 600-subject first cohort. The method was immunoSEQ multiplex PCR; TCRdb's version includes in-frame clones alone and lacks a portion of them. The data contain around 70,000 clones, roughly 92% of them seen just once; the ten biggest clones take up approximately 2%. The germline V gene encodes CDR1 MNHNS and CDR2 SASEGT. The V and J ends lost 3 bases and 2 bases respectively, with 7 bases between them. CDR3 length: 13 amino acids.

The sequenced sample was PBMCs. This rearrangement joins TRBV6-1 to TRBJ1-2, with D unclear. This receptor was identified in a woman younger than 35 in good health and CMV-seropositive. The CDR3 loop reads CASSDYSNYGYTF. The CDR3 coding sequence is TGTGCCAGCAGTGATTACAGCAACTATGGCTACACCTTC.